This T cell receptor (beta chain) was retrieved from a study of T cells after yellow fever vaccination. Trimming stripped 6 bases from V and 8 bases from J, with 13 bases between. The CDR3 is 11 residues long. Germline V gene data show CDR1 as DFQATT and CDR2 as SNEGSKA (reference sequence). This clonotype was counted between two and nine times. Its antigen remains unidentified. General study results and limits: Though it reached lower strength, the secondary response hit its peak faster, day 5 versus 15. The CD4 compartment and the CD8 compartment contained a small share of clonotypes in common.

5'RACE template switching generated TCR cDNA, adding a universal primer site and UMIs. TCRdb ran MiXCR on the 5' RACE reads and lists one entry per CDR3 protein. The table lists 300,000 to 400,000 distinct CDR3 sequences, 3% to 4.5% of them singletons. The receptor was isolated from a man in his late teens or twenties who received the YFV17D yellow fever vaccine. The source material was PBMCs, sampled 5 days after the yellow fever booster vaccination. The V call is TRBV20-1, the J call TRBJ1-2, with D perhaps TRBD1 (5 bases). The CDR3 coding sequence is TGCAGTGCCGATTCAGGGTTCGGCTACACCTTC. Translating gives CSADSGFGYTF.